This T cell receptor (beta chain) was sequenced in a study of cytomegalovirus exposure and HLA in healthy donors. Researchers ran the PCR with 60 Vbeta and 13 Jbeta primers. Data came from immunoSEQ multiplex PCR; TCRdb stores just in-frame clones and leaves some out. The sample contains about 96,000 clones, 64% of which appear only once. Findings and limits, study-wide: Looking again later, the authors saw that most CMV-associated TCR beta chains seemed HLA-restricted. Common viral pathogens seemed to be connected with several of the most significant clusters, according to a later analysis.

A remark on this clone: Its antigen is currently unknown.

The CDR3 sequence is 14 residues long. V gave up 2 bases and J gave up 2 bases; unmatched junction bases: 1. Germline CDR1 SEHNR, CDR2 FQNEAQ (reference sequence). The specimen was PBMCs. The TCR was taken from a man between 60 and 75 years old in good health and CMV-seronegative. The chain carries TRBV7-9 and TRBJ2-3, with 7 bases aligning to TRBD1. The CDR3 nucleotides read TGTGCCAGCAGCTTAAGGGGGCCCACAGATACGCAGTATTTT. Translation gives CASSLRGPTDTQYF.